This T cell receptor beta chain was profiled in a study of blood T cell repertoires in COVID-19. Study-level background: Both acute and convalescent COVID-19 samples were obtained from the United States, Italy and Spain.

The assay was immunoSEQ multiplex PCR, and TCRdb's table has in-frame clones only and misses some. The table has around 40,000 clones, about 85% seen once. This receptor was taken from a human donor in a cohort sampled during active COVID-19. The sample taken for sequencing was peripheral blood.

The CDR3 sequence: CASSLTQAGSYGYTF. The DNA for the CDR3 is TGCGCCAGCAGCTTGACTCAGGCAGGGTCCTATGGCTACACCTTC. The chain joins TRBV5-1 to TRBJ1-2, with D possibly matching TRBD1 (5 bases). CDR1 is SGHRS, CDR2 YFSETQ, per germline. V was pared by 1 base and J by 4 bases, with 14 bases between. The CDR3 covers 15 residues.